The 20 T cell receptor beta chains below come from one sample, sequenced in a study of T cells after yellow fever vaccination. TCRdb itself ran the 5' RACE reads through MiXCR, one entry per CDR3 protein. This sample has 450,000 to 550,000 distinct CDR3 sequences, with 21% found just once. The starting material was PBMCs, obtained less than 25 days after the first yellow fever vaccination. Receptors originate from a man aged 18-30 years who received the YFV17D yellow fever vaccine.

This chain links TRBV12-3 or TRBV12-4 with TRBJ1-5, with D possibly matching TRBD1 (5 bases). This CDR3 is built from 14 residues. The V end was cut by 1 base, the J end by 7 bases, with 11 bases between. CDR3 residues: CASSLDPGPQPQHF. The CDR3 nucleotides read TGTGCCAGCAGTTTAGATCCGGGACCGCAGCCCCAGCATTTT.

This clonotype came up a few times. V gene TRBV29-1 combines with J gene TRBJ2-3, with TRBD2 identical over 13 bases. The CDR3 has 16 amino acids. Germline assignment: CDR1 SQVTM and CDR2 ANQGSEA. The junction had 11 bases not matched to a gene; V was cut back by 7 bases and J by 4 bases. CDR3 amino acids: CSARRTSGGAPDTQYF. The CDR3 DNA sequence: TGCAGCGCACGGCGAACTAGCGGGGGGGCCCCAGATACGCAGTATTTT.

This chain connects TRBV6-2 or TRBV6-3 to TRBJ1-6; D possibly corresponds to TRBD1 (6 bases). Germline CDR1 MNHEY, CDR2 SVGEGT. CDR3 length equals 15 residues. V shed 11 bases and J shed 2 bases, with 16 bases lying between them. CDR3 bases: TGTGCCGGGAAGACAGGAAACCCCTATAATTCACCCCTCCACTTT. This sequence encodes CAGKTGNPYNSPLHF.

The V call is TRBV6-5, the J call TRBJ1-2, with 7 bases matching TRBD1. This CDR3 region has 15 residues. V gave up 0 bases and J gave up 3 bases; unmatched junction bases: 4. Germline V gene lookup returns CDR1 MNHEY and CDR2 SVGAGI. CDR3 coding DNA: TGTGCCAGCAGTTACTCTGGGACAGCTCACTATGGCTACACCTTC. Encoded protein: CASSYSGTAHYGYTF.

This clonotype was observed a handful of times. For the CDR3, the DNA is TGTGCCAGCAGCCCGGGCGGGGGGGCCGGAAATGAGCAGTTCTTC. Translating gives CASSPGGGAGNEQFF. The chain employs TRBV7-2 and TRBJ2-1; 9 bases are shared with TRBD2. V dropped 5 bases and J dropped 7; count of bases not matched to a gene: 9. This CDR3 spans 15 amino acids. The germline V gene encodes CDR1 SGHTA and CDR2 FQGNSA.

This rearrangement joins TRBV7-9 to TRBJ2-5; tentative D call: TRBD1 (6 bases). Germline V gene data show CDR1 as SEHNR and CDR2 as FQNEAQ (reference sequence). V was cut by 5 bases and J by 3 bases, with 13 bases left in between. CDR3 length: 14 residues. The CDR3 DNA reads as TGTGCCAGCAGCCACAGGGCCGTCGAAGAGACCCAGTACTTC. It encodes CASSHRAVEETQYF. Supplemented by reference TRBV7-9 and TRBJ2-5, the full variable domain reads DTGVSQNPRHKITKRGQNVTFRCDPISEHNRLYWYRQTLGQGPEFLTYFQNEAQLEKSRLLSDRFSAERPKGSFSTLEIQRTEQGDSAMYLCASSHRAVEETQYFGPGTRLLVL.

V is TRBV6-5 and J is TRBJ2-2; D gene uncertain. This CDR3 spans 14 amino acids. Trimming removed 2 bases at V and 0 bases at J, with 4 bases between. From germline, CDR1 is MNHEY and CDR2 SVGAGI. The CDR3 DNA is TGTGCCAGCAGTTACACCACGAACACCGGGGAGCTGTTTTTT. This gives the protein CASSYTTNTGELFF.

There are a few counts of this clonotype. Here the CDR3 reads CASSFTDSRGEYF. In DNA, the CDR3 is TGTGCCAGCAGTTTCACGGACTCTCGTGGAGAATATTTT. The rearrangement links TRBV12-3 or TRBV12-4 to TRBJ2-3, with D perhaps matching TRBD2 (5 bases). The CDR3 contains 13 residues. Trimming pared 3 bases from V and 15 bases from J, leaving 19 bases between.

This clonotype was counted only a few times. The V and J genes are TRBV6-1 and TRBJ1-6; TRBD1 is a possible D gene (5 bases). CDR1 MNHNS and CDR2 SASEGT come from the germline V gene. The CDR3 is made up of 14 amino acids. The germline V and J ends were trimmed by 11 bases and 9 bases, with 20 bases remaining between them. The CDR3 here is CAARRQGEGSPLHF. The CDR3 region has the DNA TGTGCCGCCAGGCGGCAAGGGGAGGGTTCACCCCTCCACTTT.

CDR3 nucleotide sequence: TGTGCCAGCAGTTTATCGGGTTCGCCCATGCGGCCCCAGCATTTT. Its translation is CASSLSGSPMRPQHF. The chain recombines TRBV27 with TRBJ1-5; D not resolved. Germline assignment: CDR1 MNHEY and CDR2 SMNVEV (reference sequence). Trimming pared 0 bases from V and 9 bases from J, leaving 15 bases between. This CDR3 is 15 amino acids long.

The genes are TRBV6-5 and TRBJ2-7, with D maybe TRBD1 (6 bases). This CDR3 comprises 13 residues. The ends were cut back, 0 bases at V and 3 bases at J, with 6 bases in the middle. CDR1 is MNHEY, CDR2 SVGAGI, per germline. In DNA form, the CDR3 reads TGTGCCAGCAGTTACTCACAGGGCTACGAGCAGTACGTC. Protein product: CASSYSQGYEQYV.

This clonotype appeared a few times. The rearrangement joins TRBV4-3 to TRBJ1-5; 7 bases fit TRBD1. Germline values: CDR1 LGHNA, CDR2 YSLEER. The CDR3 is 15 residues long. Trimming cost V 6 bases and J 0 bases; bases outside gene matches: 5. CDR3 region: CASSPDRVSNQPQHF. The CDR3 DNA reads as TGCGCCAGCAGTCCCGACAGGGTTAGCAATCAGCCCCAGCATTTT.

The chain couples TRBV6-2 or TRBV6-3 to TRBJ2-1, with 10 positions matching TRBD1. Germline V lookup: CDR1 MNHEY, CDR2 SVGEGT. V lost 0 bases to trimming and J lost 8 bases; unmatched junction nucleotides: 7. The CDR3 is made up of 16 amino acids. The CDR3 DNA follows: TGTGCCAGCAGTTACTCCTACCGGGACAGGGGCTATGAGCAGTTCTTC. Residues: CASSYSYRDRGYEQFF.

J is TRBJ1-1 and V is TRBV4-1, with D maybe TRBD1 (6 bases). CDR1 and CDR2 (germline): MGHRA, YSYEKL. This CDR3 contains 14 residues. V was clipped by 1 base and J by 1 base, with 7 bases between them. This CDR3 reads CASSQAQGNTEAFF. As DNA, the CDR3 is TGCGCCAGCAGCCAAGCACAGGGGAACACTGAAGCTTTCTTT.

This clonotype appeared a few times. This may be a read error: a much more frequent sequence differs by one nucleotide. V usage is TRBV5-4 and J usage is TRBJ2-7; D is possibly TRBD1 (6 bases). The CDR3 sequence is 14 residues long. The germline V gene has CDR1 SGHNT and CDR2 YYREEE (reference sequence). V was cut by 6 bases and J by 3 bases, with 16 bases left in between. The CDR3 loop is CASTLGLQGYEQYF. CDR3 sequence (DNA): TGTGCCAGCACCCTGGGCCTACAGGGCTACGAGCAGTACTTC.

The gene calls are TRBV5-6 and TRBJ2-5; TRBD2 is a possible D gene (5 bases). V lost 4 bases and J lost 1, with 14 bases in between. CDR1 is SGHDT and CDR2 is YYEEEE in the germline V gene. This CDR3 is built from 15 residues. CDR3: CASSPWLTTQETQYF. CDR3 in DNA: TGTGCCAGCAGCCCCTGGCTGACTACCCAAGAGACCCAGTACTTC.

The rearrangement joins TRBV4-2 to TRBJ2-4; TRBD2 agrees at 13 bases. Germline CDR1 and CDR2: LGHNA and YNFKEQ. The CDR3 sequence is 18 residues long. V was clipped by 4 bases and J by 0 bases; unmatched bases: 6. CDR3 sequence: CASSPGTSGVLAKNIQYF. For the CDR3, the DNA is TGTGCCAGCAGCCCAGGGACTAGCGGGGTATTAGCCAAAAACATTCAGTACTTC.

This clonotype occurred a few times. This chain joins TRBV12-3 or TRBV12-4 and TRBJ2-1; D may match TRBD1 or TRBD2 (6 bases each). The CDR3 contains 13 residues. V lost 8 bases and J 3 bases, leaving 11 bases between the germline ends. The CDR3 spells CASARGVYNEQFF. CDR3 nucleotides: TGTGCCAGCGCGAGGGGGGTCTACAATGAGCAGTTCTTC.

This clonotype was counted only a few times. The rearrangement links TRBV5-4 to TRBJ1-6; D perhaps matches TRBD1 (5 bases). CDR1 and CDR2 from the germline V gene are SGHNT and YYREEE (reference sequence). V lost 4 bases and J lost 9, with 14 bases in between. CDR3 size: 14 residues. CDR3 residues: CASSRQGLGSPLHF. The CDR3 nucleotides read TGTGCCAGCAGCCGCCAGGGTTTGGGTTCACCCCTCCACTTT.

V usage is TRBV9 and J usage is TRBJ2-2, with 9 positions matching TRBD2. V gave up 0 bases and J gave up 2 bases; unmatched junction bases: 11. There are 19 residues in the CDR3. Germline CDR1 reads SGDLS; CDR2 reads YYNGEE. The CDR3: CASSVAKRGASFNTGELFF. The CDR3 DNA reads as TGTGCCAGCAGCGTAGCTAAGCGGGGGGCCTCTTTCAACACCGGGGAGCTGTTTTTT.